This T cell receptor (beta chain) was identified during a study of CD8 T cells in Susac syndrome. Overall study findings and caveats: A relatively small number of individuals underwent TCR sequencing and HLA analysis.

The RNA, roughly 0.45 to 1 ug, was put through reverse transcription using random hexamers. Amplification of TCR beta CDR3 spanned 54 Vbeta and 13 Jbeta via immunoSEQ multiplex PCR. In TCRdb, the immunoSEQ multiplex PCR reads were re-called with MiXCR into one record per CDR3 protein. Altogether around 77,000 distinct CDR3 sequences are present, nearly 96% being singletons, with the ten largest covering 0.11%. With respect to this clonotype: Its antigen is as yet unknown.

TCR beta sequencing was performed on blood CD8+ and CD4+ T cells. In contrast to the negatively isolated CD8+ and CD4+ T cells, TEMRA cells were FACS-enriched. Per the germline V gene, CDR1 is MDHEN and CDR2 is SYDVKM. This CDR3 is 14 amino acids long. V lost 7 bases to trimming and J lost 4 bases, with 17 bases between them. Sequenced material: CD4+ T cells from PBMCs. The sequence was obtained from a human donor with multiple sclerosis. J is TRBJ2-7 and V is TRBV28; D possibly corresponds to TRBD2 (6 bases). The CDR3 loop is CASTAGWVGYEQYF. The CDR3, as DNA: TGTGCCAGCACGGCGGGATGGGTAGGGTACGAGCAGTACTTC.